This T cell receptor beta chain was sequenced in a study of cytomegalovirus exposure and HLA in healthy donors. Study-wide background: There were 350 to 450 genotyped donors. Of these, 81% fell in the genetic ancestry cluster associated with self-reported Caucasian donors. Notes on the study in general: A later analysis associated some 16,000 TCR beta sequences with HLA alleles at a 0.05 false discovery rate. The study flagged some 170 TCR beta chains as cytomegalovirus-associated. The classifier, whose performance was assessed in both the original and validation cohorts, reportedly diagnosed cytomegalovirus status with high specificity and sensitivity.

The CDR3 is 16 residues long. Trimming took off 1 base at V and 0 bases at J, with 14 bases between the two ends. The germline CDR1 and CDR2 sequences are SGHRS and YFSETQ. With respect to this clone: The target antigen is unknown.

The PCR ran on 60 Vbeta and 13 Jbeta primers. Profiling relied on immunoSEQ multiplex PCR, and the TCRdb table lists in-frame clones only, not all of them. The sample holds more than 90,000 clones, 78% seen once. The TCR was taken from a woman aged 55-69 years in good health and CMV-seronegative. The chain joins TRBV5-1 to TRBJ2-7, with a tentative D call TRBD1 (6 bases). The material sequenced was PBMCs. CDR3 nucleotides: TGCGCCAGCAGCTTGACCCGGGACACTATCTCCTACGAGCAGTACTTC. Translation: CASSLTRDTISYEQYF.